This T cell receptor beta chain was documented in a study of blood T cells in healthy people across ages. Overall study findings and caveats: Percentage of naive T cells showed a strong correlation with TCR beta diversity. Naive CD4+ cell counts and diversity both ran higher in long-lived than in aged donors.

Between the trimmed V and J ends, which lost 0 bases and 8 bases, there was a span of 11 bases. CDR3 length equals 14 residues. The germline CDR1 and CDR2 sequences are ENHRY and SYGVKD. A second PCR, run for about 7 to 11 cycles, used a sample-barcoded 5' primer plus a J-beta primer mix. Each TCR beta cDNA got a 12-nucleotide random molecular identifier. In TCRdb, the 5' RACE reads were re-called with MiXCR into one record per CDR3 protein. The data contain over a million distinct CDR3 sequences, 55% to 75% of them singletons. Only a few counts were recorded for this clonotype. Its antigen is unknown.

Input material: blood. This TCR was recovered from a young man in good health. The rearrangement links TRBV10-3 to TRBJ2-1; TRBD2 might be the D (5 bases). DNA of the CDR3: TGTGCCATCAGTGAGTCCGAAAGCGGTGATGAGCAGTTCTTC. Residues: CAISESESGDEQFF.